This TCR beta chain was documented in a study of blood T cell repertoires in COVID-19. CDR1 and CDR2 (germline): SGDLS, YYNGEE. After removal of 0 bases from V and 6 bases from J, the junction contained 16 bases not matched to a gene. The CDR3 length is 21 residues. Under the authors' procedure: Nucleated cell number was recorded as an estimate derived from reference gene primer amplification. Produced via immunoSEQ multiplex PCR; TCRdb's table is partial and in-frame only. V, J and clone size were drawn from that table, and D and trimming were deduced from the DNA. The table lists 350,000 to 450,000 clones, about 91% of them singletons.

This clonotype was sampled from a middle-aged woman with COVID-19, enrolled during active disease. The sample comprised peripheral blood. The chain links TRBV9 to TRBJ2-2; 14 bases align to TRBD2. This CDR3 is CASSVGGTSGSFDLRAGELFF. In nucleotides, the CDR3 is TGTGCCAGCAGCGTAGGGGGGACTAGCGGGAGTTTCGACCTCCGGGCCGGGGAGCTGTTTTTT.